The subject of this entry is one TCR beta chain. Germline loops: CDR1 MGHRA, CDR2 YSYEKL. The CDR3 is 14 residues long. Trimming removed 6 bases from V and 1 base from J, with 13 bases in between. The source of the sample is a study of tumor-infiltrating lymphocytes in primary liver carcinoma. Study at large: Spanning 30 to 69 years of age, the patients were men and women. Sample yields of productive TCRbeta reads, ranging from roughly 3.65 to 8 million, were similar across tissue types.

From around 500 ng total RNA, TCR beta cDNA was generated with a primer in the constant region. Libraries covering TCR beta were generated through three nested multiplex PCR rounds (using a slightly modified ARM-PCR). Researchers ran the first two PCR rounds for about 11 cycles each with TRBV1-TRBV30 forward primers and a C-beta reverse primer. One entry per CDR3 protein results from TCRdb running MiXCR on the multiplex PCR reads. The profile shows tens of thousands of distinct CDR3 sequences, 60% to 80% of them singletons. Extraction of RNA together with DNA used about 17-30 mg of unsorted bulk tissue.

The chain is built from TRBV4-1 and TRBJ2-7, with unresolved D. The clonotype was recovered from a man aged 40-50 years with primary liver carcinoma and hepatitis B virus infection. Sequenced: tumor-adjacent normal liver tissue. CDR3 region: CASSHTIDSYEQYF. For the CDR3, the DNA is TGCGCCAGCAGTCATACAATCGATTCCTACGAGCAGTACTTC.